This TCR beta chain was obtained from a study of blood T cell repertoires in COVID-19. In the authors' methods: The authors estimated nucleated cell counts from reference gene primer amplification. Repertoires were generated with immunoSEQ multiplex PCR, while TCRdb's copy carries only in-frame clones and drops some. V, J and clone size derive from that table, while D and trimming were established from the DNA sequence. The sample consists of approximately 230,000 clones, 86% of them appearing once. CDR3 length: 12 residues. V was shortened by 3 bases and J by 4 bases, with 3 bases between the two germline ends. Germline CDR1 and CDR2: WSHSY and SAAADI.

V is TRBV10-2 and J is TRBJ2-2; D is unclear. Sample: peripheral blood. This TCR was sampled from a young man who had recovered from COVID-19. The CDR3 sequence is CASSDSTGELFF. CDR3 in DNA: TGCGCCAGCAGTGACTCCACCGGGGAGCTGTTTTTT.